Presented here are 9 T cell receptor beta chains from one specimen sequenced in a study of OX40 agonist ivuxolimab in advanced cancers. Measured with immunoSEQ multiplex PCR; TCRdb has only the in-frame clones, and not every one. The sample yields around 57,000 clones, about four fifths seen once. The specimen was CD4+ or CD8+ T cells sorted from blood, collected in a trial of the OX40 agonist ivuxolimab. The receptor source for this set is an adult with an advanced solid tumor such as melanoma, head and neck, liver or kidney cancer.

The chain uses TRBV7-2 and TRBJ2-5; 9 nucleotides line up with TRBD2. The germline gives CDR1 SGHTA, CDR2 FQGNSA. The CDR3 loop spans 15 amino acids. V lost 1 base, J lost 2 bases, and 2 bases stayed unmatched. CDR3 sequence reads: CASSLGLAGQETQYF. The CDR3 nucleotides are TGTGCCAGCAGCTTAGGTCTAGCGGGACAAGAGACCCAGTACTTC.

The chain links TRBV10-3 to TRBJ2-4; D is possibly TRBD1 (5 bases). The CDR3 is 13 residues long. CDR1 is ENHRY and CDR2 is SYGVKD in the germline V gene. Deletions cut 4 bases from V and 7 bases from J, with 11 bases between. CDR3: CAISVDRGNIQYF. The CDR3 DNA reads TGTGCCATCAGTGTGGATAGGGGTAACATTCAGTACTTC.

The V gene is TRBV14, the J gene TRBJ2-7; 7 bases are shared with TRBD2. J was trimmed by 3 bases and V by 0 bases; bases with no gene match: 5. CDR1 SGHDN and CDR2 FVKESK come from the germline V gene. The length of the CDR3 is 15 residues. CDR3 sequence reads: CASSQDPAGIYEQYF. Written as DNA, the CDR3 is TGTGCCAGCAGCCAAGATCCAGCGGGAATCTACGAGCAGTACTTC.

The chain has TRBV7-9 and TRBJ2-7, with TRBD1 matching 7 bases. The V gene end was trimmed by 4 bases and the J gene end by 0 bases; junction bases not matched to a gene: 6. The CDR3 spans 15 residues. The germline gives CDR1 SEHNR, CDR2 FQNEAQ (reference sequence). CDR3 bases: TGTGCCAGCAGCTGGGACAGTTCCTCCTCCTACGAGCAGTACTTC. This translates into CASSWDSSSSYEQYF.

This clone appeared a few times. The chain carries TRBV19 and TRBJ2-5, with D possibly matching TRBD2 (5 bases). The ends were cut back, 6 bases at V and 1 base at J, with 9 bases in the middle. CDR3 length: 13 amino acids. Germline-derived CDR1 and CDR2 are LNHDA and SQIVND (reference sequence). In DNA, the CDR3 is TGTGCCAGTAGCAGCAGCGGCCAAGAGACCCAGTACTTC. Its protein is CASSSSGQETQYF.

The V and J genes are TRBV14 and TRBJ1-6; 7 nucleotides line up with TRBD1. CDR1 and CDR2 from the germline V gene are SGHDN and FVKESK. The V gene end was trimmed by 6 bases and the J gene end by 2 bases; junction bases not matched to a gene: 10. The CDR3 is 17 amino acids. The CDR3 region is CASSHVFRGAYNSPLHF. The CDR3 region has the DNA TGTGCCAGCAGTCACGTCTTCAGGGGGGCCTATAATTCACCCCTCCACTTT.

The rearrangement links TRBV2 to TRBJ1-1; 7 positions match TRBD1. J was trimmed by 0 bases and V by 7 bases; bases with no gene match: 8. The CDR3 contains 15 residues. Germline CDR1 SNHLY, CDR2 FYNNEI. The CDR3 nucleotides read TGTGCCAGCACCCGGGACAGTTCCATGAACACTGAAGCTTTCTTT. This encodes CASTRDSSMNTEAFF.

The chain joins TRBV4-1 to TRBJ1-1; D gene ambiguous. In germline, CDR1 is MGHRA, CDR2 YSYEKL. The CDR3 consists of 14 residues. V dropped 7 bases and J dropped 4 bases, with 16 bases sitting between them. The CDR3 loop reads CASTRSRLVTEAFF. CDR3 nucleotide sequence: TGCGCCAGCACCCGTTCTCGGTTAGTCACTGAAGCTTTCTTT.

This chain uses TRBV7-2 with TRBJ1-5; 8 positions agree with TRBD1. The junction had 3 bases not matched to a gene; V was cut back by 5 bases and J by 6 bases. Germline V CDR1 and CDR2: SGHTA, FQGNSA. The length of the CDR3 is 13 residues. CDR3 nucleotide sequence: TGTGCCAGCAGCCAAGACAGGGGTCAGCCCCAGCATTTT. Translating gives CASSQDRGQPQHF.